This T cell receptor beta chain comes out of a study of regulatory T cells in long-lasting Graves disease. Study context: Persistent Graves' disease required over 5 years of antithyroid drugs and positive TSH receptor antibodies.

Trimming left V 3 bases short and J 0 bases short, with 10 bases between. Germline V lookup: CDR1 PRHDT, CDR2 FYEKMQ (reference sequence). The CDR3 has 15 residues. The TCR beta library used iRepertoire HTBI primers with Arm-PCR amplification of CDR3. TCRdb re-called the multiplex PCR reads through MiXCR, storing one row per CDR3 protein. The sample comprises approximately 440,000 distinct CDR3 sequences, 20% to 30% of which are singletons, and roughly 28% rests with the top ten. Time point in this sample: persistent/refractory GD, antithyroid drugs over 5 years with positive TRAb. Preparation of the TCR library used RNA extracted from PBMCs. The sample holds many counts of this clonotype.

This specimen was peripheral blood mononuclear cells (PBMCs), taken when the disease was refractory, from a patient treated with antithyroid drugs. This TCR derives from a female donor with Graves disease. The chain carries TRBV13 and TRBJ2-3; TRBD1 might be the D (5 bases). CDR3 DNA: TGTGCCAGCAGCTTGGGTGGACAAAGCACAGATACGCAGTATTTT. Its protein is CASSLGGQSTDTQYF. Based on the CDR3 plus reference TRBV13 and TRBJ2-3, the full variable domain is AAGVIQSPRHLIKEKRETATLKCYPIPRHDTVYWYQQGPGQDPQFLISFYEKMQSDKGSIPDRFSAQQFSDYHSELNMSSLELGDSALYFCASSLGGQSTDTQYFGPGTRLTVL.